The clone carrying this TCR beta chain was counted at least ten times. Preparation of the TCRbeta library involved a method that used unique molecular identifiers. MiXCR, run by TCRdb on the PCR reads, gives a single entry per CDR3 protein. This sample has roughly 220,000 distinct CDR3 sequences, with around 9.7% found just once. This record comes from a study of T-cell reconstitution after alpha-beta-depleted transplantation in children. Losses at the gene ends were 5 bases for V and 3 bases for J; bases not matched to a gene: 14. This CDR3 has 18 amino acids. The germline V gene has CDR1 MNHNS and CDR2 SASEGT.

This clonotype was obtained from a human donor who donated a stem cell graft to a child with SCID. Sequences were derived from PBMCs from the stem cell graft donor, sampled from the stem cell graft. This sequence joins TRBV6-1 and TRBJ1-5, with 9 bases identical to TRBD1. CDR3 bases: TGTGCCAGCAGTCCTAAATTCCCGGGACAGGGCTCCAATCAGCCCCAGCATTTT. Translated: CASSPKFPGQGSNQPQHF.